What follows are 5 T cell receptor beta chains derived from one specimen sequenced in a study of T cell clonotyping in hematopoietic cell transplantation. Time point here: recipient sample about 28 days before transplant, after cytoreduction. Some clones are missing from TCRdb's copy, which holds only in-frame ones; the method was immunoSEQ multiplex PCR. Of 75,000 to 95,000 clones listed, almost 97% are singletons. Here the sequenced sample was peripheral blood mononuclear cells, taken before stem cell transplant. Receptors were obtained from a woman in her forties or fifties with acute myeloid leukemia. Some clones in this sample may be carry-over from other donors' samples.

This chain uses TRBV4-1 with TRBJ2-5; D perhaps matches TRBD1 (5 bases). The CDR3 consists of 15 residues. The V and J ends lost 0 bases and 2 bases respectively, with 10 bases between them. CDR1 is MGHRA, CDR2 YSYEKL, per germline. The CDR3 reads CASSQDLRQQETQYF. CDR3 nucleotides: TGCGCCAGCAGCCAAGATCTAAGACAGCAAGAGACCCAGTACTTC.

This chain links TRBV27 with TRBJ2-5, with TRBD2 identical over 8 bases. After removal of 5 bases from V and 5 bases from J, the junction contained 13 bases not matched to a gene. Germline-derived CDR1 and CDR2 are MNHEY and SMNVEV (reference sequence). The CDR3 consists of 16 residues. CDR3 amino acids: CASSGSELAVGETQYF. The CDR3 nucleotides read TGTGCCAGCAGTGGCTCGGAACTAGCGGTCGGGGAGACCCAGTACTTC.

J is TRBJ2-7 and V is TRBV27; TRBD2 matches 8 bases. V dropped 5 bases and J dropped 3; count of bases not matched to a gene: 3. The CDR3 runs 13 residues. Germline CDR1 reads MNHEY; CDR2 reads SMNVEV (reference sequence). In nucleotides, the CDR3 is TGTGCCAGCAGTCAAACTAGCGGCTACGAGCAGTACTTC. Translating gives CASSQTSGYEQYF.

The V gene is TRBV7-9, the J gene TRBJ2-6; D not certain. The CDR3 has 18 amino acids. V was shortened by 3 bases and J by 2 bases, with 17 bases between the two germline ends. CDR1 is SEHNR, CDR2 FQNEAQ, per germline (reference sequence). The CDR3 protein is CASSFPWRKETGANVLTF. CDR3 in DNA: TGTGCCAGCAGCTTTCCTTGGCGTAAGGAAACTGGGGCCAACGTCCTGACTTTC.

The chain joins TRBV7-8 to TRBJ2-1; D gene unclear. The V end lost 3 bases, the J end lost 4 bases, and 10 bases lay between the germline ends. Germline CDR1 is SGHVS and CDR2 is FQNEAQ. CDR3 length equals 14 residues. The CDR3 nucleotides read TGTGCCAGCAGCTTTGTGGGAAAATACAATGAGCAGTTCTTC. It codes for CASSFVGKYNEQFF.